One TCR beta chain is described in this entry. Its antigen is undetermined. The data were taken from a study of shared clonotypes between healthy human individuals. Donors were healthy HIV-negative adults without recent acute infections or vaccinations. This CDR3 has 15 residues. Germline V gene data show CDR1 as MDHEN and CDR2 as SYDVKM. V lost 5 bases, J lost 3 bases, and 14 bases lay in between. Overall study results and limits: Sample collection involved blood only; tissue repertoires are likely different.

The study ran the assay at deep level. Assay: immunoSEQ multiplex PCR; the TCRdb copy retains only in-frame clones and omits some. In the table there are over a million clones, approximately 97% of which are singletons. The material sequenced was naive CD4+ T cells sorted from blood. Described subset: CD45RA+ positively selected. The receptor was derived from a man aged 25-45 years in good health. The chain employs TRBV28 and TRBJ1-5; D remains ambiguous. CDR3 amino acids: CASSPGRYPNQPQHF. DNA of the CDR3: TGTGCCAGCAGTCCCGGCAGATATCCCAATCAGCCCCAGCATTTT.